These 29 T cell receptor beta chains were all obtained from the same sample, sequenced in a study of identical twins. TCRdb reprocessed the 5' RACE reads with MiXCR, giving one entry per CDR3 protein. The profile shows some 760,000 distinct CDR3 sequences, approximately 18% of them singletons. This sample was shared with a second study, whose subject was T cells expressing NK-cell markers.

The sample consisted of PBMCs. These receptors originate from a woman younger than 30 in good health.

Written as DNA, the CDR3 is TGCAGTGCTAGGAGGACCGACAGGGGCGCCCATACTGAAGCTTTCTTT. The encoded protein is CSARRTDRGAHTEAFF. This chain connects TRBV20-1 to TRBJ1-1; TRBD1 matches 8 bases. The CDR3 has 16 residues. Trimming at V came to 3 bases and at J to 5 bases, leaving 14 bases not matched to a gene. Germline loops: CDR1 DFQATT, CDR2 SNEGSKA (reference sequence).

J is TRBJ2-7 and V is TRBV20-1, with 8 bases lining up with TRBD2. CDR3 length: 13 amino acids. The V gene's germline CDR1 is DFQATT and CDR2 SNEGSKA (reference sequence). With V trimmed by 6 bases and J by 2 bases, 6 bases remained unmatched. The CDR3 DNA is TGCAGTGCCGCTAGCGGGCGTCCCTACGAGCAGTACTTC. Its protein is CSAASGRPYEQYF.

A few counts support this clonotype. This sequence joins TRBV20-1 and TRBJ2-3; no firm D call. CDR1 DFQATT and CDR2 SNEGSKA come from the germline V gene (reference sequence). CDR3 length: 13 residues. Trimming shortened V by 5 bases and J by 1 base, and 10 bases separated the two germline ends. CDR3 loop: CSAHKRGTDTQYF. CDR3 in DNA: TGCAGTGCTCACAAAAGGGGCACAGATACGCAGTATTTT.

This clonotype was counted a single time. This chain uses TRBV11-2 with TRBJ1-6, with D possibly matching TRBD1 (5 bases). Trimming shortened V by 4 bases and J by 10 bases, and 17 bases separated the two germline ends. The CDR3 has 15 residues. Germline V CDR1 and CDR2: SGHAT, FQNNGV. The DNA of the CDR3 is TGTGCCAGCAGCTCTCTTCAGGGAGATGGATCACCCCTCCACTTT. This encodes CASSSLQGDGSPLHF.

This sequence joins TRBV30 and TRBJ2-3; D possibly corresponds to TRBD2 (6 bases). Germline V gives CDR1 GTSNPN, CDR2 SVGIG (reference sequence). This CDR3 has 11 amino acids. Trimming shortened V by 0 bases and J by 9 bases, and 7 bases separated the two germline ends. The CDR3 here is CAWSVGGTQYF. CDR3 nucleotide sequence: TGTGCCTGGAGTGTCGGGGGAACGCAGTATTTT.

The chain combines TRBV29-1 with TRBJ2-1, with D tentatively TRBD1 or TRBD2 (5 bases each). The CDR3 has 14 residues. From germline, CDR1 is SQVTM and CDR2 ANQGSEA. Between the trimmed V and J ends, which lost 3 bases and 3 bases, there was a span of 12 bases. The CDR3 bases are TGCAGCGTTGAGAGGTGGGGGAGCTACAATGAGCAGTTCTTC. It yields the protein CSVERWGSYNEQFF.

This clonotype was counted between two and nine times. The J gene is TRBJ2-3, the V gene TRBV15, with D maybe TRBD2 (5 bases). CDR1 and CDR2 (germline): LNHNV, YYDKDF (reference sequence). The CDR3 covers 15 residues. The germline V and J ends were trimmed by 2 bases and 1 base, with 10 bases remaining between them. The CDR3 protein is CATSRPTRGTDTQYF. The DNA of the CDR3 is TGTGCCACCAGCAGACCTACTAGGGGCACAGATACGCAGTATTTT.

The chain carries TRBV27 and TRBJ1-1; 8 nucleotides align to TRBD1. CDR3 length: 13 residues. Germline V gives CDR1 MNHEY, CDR2 SMNVEV (reference sequence). V lost 7 bases, J lost 5 bases, and 6 bases stayed unmatched. CDR3: CASKDRVWTEAFF. The CDR3 DNA follows: TGTGCCAGCAAGGACAGGGTATGGACTGAAGCTTTCTTT.

This clonotype showed up just a few times. The chain combines TRBV10-3 with TRBJ2-5, with TRBD1 as a possible D gene (6 bases). CDR3 length: 13 amino acids. Germline-derived CDR1 and CDR2 are ENHRY and SYGVKD. The ends were cut back, 10 bases at V and 1 base at J, with 13 bases in the middle. The chain's CDR3 is CATTKDSQETQYF. In DNA form, the CDR3 reads TGTGCCACCACGAAGGACAGCCAAGAGACCCAGTACTTC.

This chain uses TRBV5-1 with TRBJ2-4; D gene unclear. The length of the CDR3 is 15 residues. The germline V and J ends were trimmed by 0 bases and 8 bases, with 15 bases remaining between them. CDR1 and CDR2 (germline): SGHRS, YFSETQ. The CDR3 sequence is CASSLVGSPEDIQYF. The CDR3 DNA reads as TGCGCCAGCAGCTTGGTGGGATCTCCCGAGGACATTCAGTACTTC.

The genes are TRBV7-8 and TRBJ2-1; 8 positions agree with TRBD2. The junction had 9 bases not matched to a gene; V was cut back by 0 bases and J by 8 bases. The CDR3 length is 16 residues. CDR1 and CDR2 (germline): SGHVS, FQNEAQ. The CDR3 DNA reads as TGTGCCAGCAGCTTAGCAAGCCGTCGGGGGGGCGATGAGCAGTTCTTC. Translated, it gives CASSLASRRGGDEQFF.

There are a few counts of this clonotype. The chain links TRBV7-9 to TRBJ2-7; a weak D match, TRBD1 (6 bases). The germline V and J ends were trimmed by 1 base and 3 bases, with 10 bases remaining between them. The CDR3 has 14 residues. Germline CDR1 reads SEHNR; CDR2 reads FQNEAQ (reference sequence). CDR3 region: CASSLGQDLYEQYF. CDR3 bases: TGTGCCAGCAGCTTAGGACAGGATCTCTACGAGCAGTACTTC.

CDR3 sequence reads: CATGGGRETQYF. The CDR3 nucleotides are TGCGCCACCGGAGGAGGGCGGGAGACCCAGTACTTC. The chain recombines TRBV10-2 with TRBJ2-5, with D possibly matching TRBD2 (6 bases). V shed 10 bases and J shed 5 bases, with 14 bases lying between them. The germline gives CDR1 WSHSY, CDR2 SAAADI. This CDR3 is built from 12 residues.

The chain combines TRBV13 with TRBJ2-6, with 7 bases fitting TRBD2. This CDR3 is built from 17 residues. The trim removed 4 bases at V and 4 bases at J, leaving 10 bases unmatched. Germline assignment: CDR1 PRHDT and CDR2 FYEKMQ (reference sequence). Here the CDR3 reads CASSSEVAGAGANVLTF. CDR3 nucleotides: TGTGCCAGCAGCTCGGAGGTAGCGGGCGCAGGGGCCAACGTCCTGACTTTC.

The genes are TRBV15 and TRBJ2-3; 9 nucleotides align to TRBD2. The CDR3 is made up of 17 amino acids. Per germline, CDR1 LNHNV and CDR2 YYDKDF (reference sequence). The V segment lost 3 bases and the J segment 2 bases; nucleotides outside the gene matches: 9. The CDR3 coding sequence is TGTGCCACCAGCAGTGGAGCGGGGGGCGCCTTCACAGATACGCAGTATTTT. Amino acids: CATSSGAGGAFTDTQYF.

This clonotype came up a few times. This chain links TRBV20-1 with TRBJ2-5, with 9 bases aligning to TRBD2. Trimming took 6 bases from V and 2 from J; bases not matched to a gene: 13. The CDR3 extends over 16 amino acids. Per the germline V gene, CDR1 is DFQATT and CDR2 is SNEGSKA (reference sequence). The CDR3 DNA reads TGCAGTGCCTCCGGCGCTAGCGGGAACTCTCAAGAGACCCAGTACTTC. Protein: CSASGASGNSQETQYF.

This chain uses TRBV7-6 with TRBJ2-1, with D possibly TRBD2 on 6 matching bases. Trimming took off 1 base at V and 6 bases at J, with 13 bases between the two ends. There are 15 residues in the CDR3. Looked up from germline, CDR1 is SGHVS and CDR2 is FNYEAQ. The chain's CDR3 is CASSLGLVGSNEQFF. The CDR3 DNA follows: TGTGCCAGCAGCTTAGGACTAGTCGGGTCCAATGAGCAGTTCTTC.

The CDR3 loop reads CASTWGLAGSETQYF. For the CDR3, the DNA is TGCGCCAGCACATGGGGACTAGCGGGTTCGGAGACCCAGTACTTC. The V gene is TRBV5-1, the J gene TRBJ2-5, with 12 bases lining up with TRBD2. This CDR3 spans 15 amino acids. Losses at the gene ends were 6 bases for V and 5 bases for J; bases not matched to a gene: 8. CDR1 and CDR2 from the germline V gene are SGHRS and YFSETQ.

The chain combines TRBV4-2 with TRBJ2-7; either TRBD1 or TRBD2 may fit D (5 bases each). There are 14 residues in the CDR3. With 5 bases removed from V and 2 bases from J, the gap between germline ends came to 13 bases. Germline V gene sequence: CDR1 LGHNA, CDR2 YNFKEQ. The CDR3 loop reads CASSDAMGAYEQYF. In DNA, the CDR3 is TGTGCCAGCAGCGACGCAATGGGGGCCTACGAGCAGTACTTC.

The chain joins TRBV7-2 to TRBJ2-3; 9 nucleotides match TRBD2. This CDR3 has 15 amino acids. The J segment lost 6 bases and the V segment lost 7 bases, leaving 11 bases of the junction unmatched. Germline lookup yields CDR1 SGHTA and CDR2 FQGNSA. This CDR3 is CASTRGGAGGDTQYF. CDR3 bases: TGTGCCAGCACTAGAGGAGGGGCGGGAGGGGATACGCAGTATTTT.

This clonotype appeared a few times. The chain joins TRBV5-1 to TRBJ2-4; TRBD2 matches at 8 bases. J lost 5 bases, V lost 2 bases, and 12 bases had no gene match. The germline V gene encodes CDR1 SGHRS and CDR2 YFSETQ. The CDR3 sequence is 17 residues long. CDR3 in DNA: TGCGCCAGCAGCTTTCGCCCCGGGGGGGCAGGCGAAAACATTCAGTACTTC. It yields the protein CASSFRPGGAGENIQYF.

This clonotype has just a few counts. The chain recombines TRBV12-3 or TRBV12-4 with TRBJ2-6, with TRBD2 as a possible D gene (6 bases). This CDR3 has 16 amino acids. The V gene lost 6 bases and the J gene lost 0 bases, with 12 bases spanning the gap. CDR3 region: CASRAAGNSGANVLTF. CDR3 DNA: TGTGCCAGCAGGGCGGCGGGGAACTCTGGGGCCAACGTCCTGACTTTC.

CDR3 bases: TGTGCCAGCAGCCGCGACAGGGCGCGCTCCTACGAGCAGTACTTC. It yields the protein CASSRDRARSYEQYF. This sequence joins TRBV5-5 and TRBJ2-7, with 7 bases identical to TRBD1. The CDR3 contains 15 residues. After removal of 4 bases from V and 0 bases from J, the junction contained 7 bases not matched to a gene. CDR1 and CDR2 from the germline V gene are SGHKS and YYEKEE (reference sequence).

In DNA form, the CDR3 reads TGTGCCAGCAGCGTACGACAGACAAACACTGAAGCTTTCTTT. This translates into CASSVRQTNTEAFF. The gene calls are TRBV9 and TRBJ1-1; a possible D gene is TRBD1 (5 bases). The V gene lost 1 base and the J gene lost 2 bases, with 9 bases spanning the gap. The CDR3 is 14 residues long. In germline, CDR1 is SGDLS, CDR2 YYNGEE.

This clonotype was detected only a few times. The V and J genes are TRBV6-2 or TRBV6-3 and TRBJ2-1, with TRBD2 identical over 9 bases. The CDR3 covers 16 residues. The trim removed 11 bases at V and 10 bases at J, leaving 21 bases unmatched. Germline assignment: CDR1 MNHEY and CDR2 SVGEGT. The chain's CDR3 is CACRETSGLAGWEQFF. The CDR3 coding sequence is TGTGCCTGCCGCGAGACTTCGGGACTAGCTGGTTGGGAGCAGTTCTTC.

In its sample, this clonotype was seen a few times. V usage is TRBV5-5 and J usage is TRBJ2-1; D may be TRBD2 (6 bases). The germline V and J ends were trimmed by 4 bases and 13 bases, with 18 bases remaining between them. CDR3 length: 13 amino acids. CDR1 is SGHKS, CDR2 YYEKEE, per germline (reference sequence). The CDR3: CASSTGTPGYQFF. In DNA form, the CDR3 reads TGTGCCAGCAGCACCGGGACTCCGGGATACCAGTTCTTC.

This clonotype showed up just a few times. The V and J genes are TRBV27 and TRBJ1-5; D not certain. The CDR3 runs to 16 residues. V dropped 0 bases and J dropped 7 bases, with 16 bases sitting between them. Germline lookup yields CDR1 MNHEY and CDR2 SMNVEV (reference sequence). CDR3 DNA: TGTGCCAGCAGTTTATCGGGGAAGACAAGAGGACAGCCCCAGCATTTT. Translating it yields CASSLSGKTRGQPQHF.

CDR3 protein: CASSKDRGTGAYF. In nucleotides, the CDR3 is TGTGCCAGCAGCAAAGACAGGGGCACTGGAGCGTACTTC. This rearrangement joins TRBV7-9 to TRBJ2-7, with 8 bases fitting TRBD1. The CDR3 spans 13 residues. Germline V lookup: CDR1 SEHNR, CDR2 FQNEAQ (reference sequence). Unmatched junction bases numbered 12, after V lost 5 bases and J lost 12 bases.

This clonotype was observed a handful of times. The rearrangement uses TRBV6-1 and TRBJ2-7; D is tentatively TRBD1 or TRBD2 (5 bases each). From germline, CDR1 is MNHNS and CDR2 SASEGT. V lost 3 bases and J lost 2, with 14 bases in between. The CDR3 is 15 residues long. CDR3 protein: CASSDAGDGTYEQYF. In nucleotides, the CDR3 is TGTGCCAGCAGTGACGCCGGGGACGGGACCTACGAGCAGTACTTC.